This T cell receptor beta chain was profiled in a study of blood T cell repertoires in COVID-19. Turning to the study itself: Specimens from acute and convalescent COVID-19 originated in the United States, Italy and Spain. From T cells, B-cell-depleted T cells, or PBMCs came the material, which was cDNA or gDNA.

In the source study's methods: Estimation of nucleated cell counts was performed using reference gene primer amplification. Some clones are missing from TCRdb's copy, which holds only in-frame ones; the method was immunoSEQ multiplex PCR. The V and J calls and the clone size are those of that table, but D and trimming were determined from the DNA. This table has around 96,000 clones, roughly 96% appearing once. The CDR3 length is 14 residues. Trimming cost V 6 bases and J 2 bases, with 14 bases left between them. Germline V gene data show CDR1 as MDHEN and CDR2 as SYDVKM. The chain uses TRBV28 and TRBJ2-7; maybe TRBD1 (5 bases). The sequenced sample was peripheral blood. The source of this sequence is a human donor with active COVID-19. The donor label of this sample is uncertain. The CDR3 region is CASRGHTPAYEQYF. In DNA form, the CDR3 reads TGTGCCAGCAGAGGACACACGCCCGCCTACGAGCAGTACTTC.